The sequence of this TCR beta chain was determined in a study of graft-versus-host responses after intestinal transplantation. Turning to the study itself: Among the recipients, transplants were multivisceral, liver-intestinal, or isolated intestinal.

Study-wide findings and caveats: GvH clones appeared in recipient marrow, some first in ileum or blood.

This CDR3 spans 14 amino acids. Trimming took 6 bases from V and 5 from J; bases not matched to a gene: 12. CDR1 is SQVTM and CDR2 is ANQGSEA in the germline V gene. TCRdb keeps only in-frame clones here, not all; method: immunoSEQ multiplex PCR. Of around 43,000 clones in the sample, about 91% were seen once. Details on this clone: The antigen is not known.

The chain recombines TRBV29-1 with TRBJ1-1, with 7 bases aligning to TRBD1. The TCR originated in a human patient who received an intestinal transplant, so some T cells may come from the graft donor. The sample in question was PBMCs, obtained 524 days after transplant. The chain's CDR3 is CSVGITPGGTEAFF. DNA for the CDR3: TGCAGCGTGGGGATCACACCAGGGGGAACTGAAGCTTTCTTT.